Each of the 2 T cell receptor beta chains below was sequenced from the same sample in a study of blood T cell repertoires in COVID-19. The assay was immunoSEQ multiplex PCR, and TCRdb's table has in-frame clones only and misses some. The data show about 190,000 clones, over 75% seen once. What was sequenced was peripheral blood. Every receptor here comes from a man older than 75 with COVID-19, enrolled during active disease.

The rearrangement links TRBV6-1 to TRBJ1-6; no clear D gene. CDR1 is MNHNS and CDR2 is SASEGT in the germline V gene. This CDR3 region has 15 residues. Trimming cost V 1 base and J 10 bases, with 14 bases left between them. DNA of the CDR3: TGTGCCAGCAGTGAAGTGCGGGCCGGGAGCTCACCCCTCCACTTT. Translation gives CASSEVRAGSSPLHF.

The rearrangement joins TRBV6-6 to TRBJ2-7, with 8 bases aligning to TRBD1. Trimming at V came to 8 bases and at J to 8 bases, leaving 8 bases not matched to a gene. The CDR3 is made up of 12 amino acids. From germline, CDR1 is MNHNY and CDR2 SVGAGI (reference sequence). CDR3 DNA sequence: TGTGCCAGCCGTGGACAGGGAGTCAAGCAGTACTTC. Protein: CASRGQGVKQYF.